This paragraph reports one T cell receptor (beta chain). No cognate antigen has been identified for it. The record has no base qualities; no much larger clone is one base away. The library was generated by 5' RACE. Sequencing was carried out with an Illumina Genome Analyzer IIx. RNA-based TCR cDNA libraries were prepared by a previously described protocol with several modifications. To prevent cross-contamination, barcodes specific to each sample were added to both ends of every TCR cDNA library during cDNA synthesis and amplification. Processing in the source paper ran as follows. Each library contained about 2 to 4 million CDR3-containing reads, and somewhere between about 85,000 and nearly 500,000 clonotypes were identified for each individual. After reads with improper barcode index combinations were thrown out, a cloneset for each library was built using the MiTCR software. During the assembly of CDR3 clonotypes by MiTCR, low-quality reads were filtered or rescued and PCR and sequencing errors were corrected. Artificial out-of-frame clonotypes were mapped to in-frame sequences, with one indel allowed in the CDR3, and then removed. V and J gene usage similarity between donors was measured as Jensen-Shannon divergence divided by mean entropy. Using fastp trimming at Q25 and MiXCR clonotype assembly, TCRdb reanalyzed the public sequencing data and kept in-frame beta chains. Under each unique CDR3 protein, matching rows form one entry showing the most common genes and DNA. The V and J calls here are based on TCRdb, not the publication. For this sample there are 350,000 to 450,000 distinct CDR3 sequences; about 28% appear just once. Around 5.6% of the sample lies in the top ten.

This sample was included in a study of identical twins' blood T cells (dated by TCRdb to between 2011 and 2013). A note on the overall study: About 52 million Illumina reads were obtained across about twelve libraries, of which six were alpha-chain libraries and six were beta-chain libraries. TCR alpha and beta chain repertoires of three pairs of monozygous twins were compared using next-generation sequencing to assess genetic influence on repertoire formation.

On the study overall, not on this receptor specifically: Among the most abundant TCRbeta clonotypes, every donor shared more CDR3 sequences with her own twin than with unrelated donors. The number of shared CDR3 clonotypes between two donors was mainly determined by the product of their cloneset sizes, and twins did not clearly deviate from this trend. The proposed role of the TCRalpha J segment in MHC recognition during thymic selection was stated to require validation by independent studies. Because the twins were reared together, environmental influences could not be excluded as an explanation for twin similarity. V gene usage was reported to be markedly more similar within twin pairs than between unrelated donors, even among non-selected out-of-frame TCRbeta clonotypes.

Donors were six healthy women forming three monozygous twin pairs. All three twin pairs had been reared together and were thought likely to have met the same infectious agents and vaccines. RNA was isolated from peripheral blood mononuclear cells and used to prepare TCR cDNA libraries. This TCR derives from a woman aged 18-49 years in good health. Sequenced sample: PBMCs.

For the CDR3, the sequence is CASSVEAIQETQYF. The bases read TGTGCCAGCAGCGTAGAGGCGATCCAAGAGACCCAGTACTTC. The rearranged chain carries TRBV9 and TRBJ2-5; the D gene lacks a confident call. CDR1 is given as SGDLS and CDR2 as YYNGEE, both from the germline V gene. V is shortened by 0 bases, J by 1 base, and the region joining them spans 7 bases. The CDR3 has 14 amino acids, counting the end cysteine and phenylalanine. The retained sequence is limited to the CDR3, 42 bases, with the frame set at the first base.